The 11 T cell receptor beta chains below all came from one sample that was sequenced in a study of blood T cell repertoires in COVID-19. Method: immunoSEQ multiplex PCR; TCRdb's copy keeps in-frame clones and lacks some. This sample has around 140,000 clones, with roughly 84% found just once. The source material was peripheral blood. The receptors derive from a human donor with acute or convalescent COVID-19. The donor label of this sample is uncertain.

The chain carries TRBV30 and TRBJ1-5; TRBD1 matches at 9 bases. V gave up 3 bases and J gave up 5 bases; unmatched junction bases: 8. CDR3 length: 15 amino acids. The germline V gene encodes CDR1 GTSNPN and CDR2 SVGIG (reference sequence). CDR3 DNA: TGTGCCTGGAGCGACACCGGGACAGGGTATCAGCCCCAGCATTTT. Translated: CAWSDTGTGYQPQHF.

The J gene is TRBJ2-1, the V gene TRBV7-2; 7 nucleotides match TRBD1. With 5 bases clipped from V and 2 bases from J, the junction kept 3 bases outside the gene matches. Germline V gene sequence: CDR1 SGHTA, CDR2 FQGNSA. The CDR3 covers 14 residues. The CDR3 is CASSGQGAYNEQFF. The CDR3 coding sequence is TGTGCCAGCAGCGGCCAGGGGGCCTACAATGAGCAGTTCTTC.

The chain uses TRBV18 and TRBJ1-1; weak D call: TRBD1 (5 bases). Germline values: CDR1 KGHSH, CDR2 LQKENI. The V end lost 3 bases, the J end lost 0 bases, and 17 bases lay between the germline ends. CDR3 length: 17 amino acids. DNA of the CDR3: TGTGCCAGCTCACCCTTCATGCTGACAGACCTGAACACTGAAGCTTTCTTT. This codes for CASSPFMLTDLNTEAFF.

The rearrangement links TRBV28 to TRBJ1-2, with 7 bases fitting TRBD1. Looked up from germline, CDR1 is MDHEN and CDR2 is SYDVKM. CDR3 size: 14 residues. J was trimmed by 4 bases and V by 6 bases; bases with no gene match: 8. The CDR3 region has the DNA TGTGCCAGCAGGTCAACAGGGGTTGGCTATGGCTACACCTTC. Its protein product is CASRSTGVGYGYTF.

As DNA, the CDR3 is TGTGCCAGCAGTTTGGCGGGGGGGACTTACAATGAGCAGTTCTTC. It encodes CASSLAGGTYNEQFF. The chain has TRBV28 and TRBJ2-1; 9 bases are a match to TRBD2. Losses at the gene ends were 3 bases for V and 4 bases for J; bases not matched to a gene: 4. Germline CDR1 reads MDHEN; CDR2 reads SYDVKM. The CDR3 runs 15 residues. Supplemented by reference TRBV28 and TRBJ2-1, the full variable domain reads DVKVTQSSRYLVKRTGEKVFLECVQDMDHENMFWYRQDPGLGLRLIYFSYDVKMKEKGDIPEGYSVSREKKERFSLILESASTNQTSMYLCASSLAGGTYNEQFFGPGTRLTVL.

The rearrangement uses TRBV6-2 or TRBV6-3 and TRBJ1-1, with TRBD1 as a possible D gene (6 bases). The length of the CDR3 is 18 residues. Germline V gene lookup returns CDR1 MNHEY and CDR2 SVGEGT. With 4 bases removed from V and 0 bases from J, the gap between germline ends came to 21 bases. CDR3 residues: CASSSRTGTGTLNTEAFF. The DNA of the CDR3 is TGTGCCAGCAGTTCGAGAACAGGTACCGGGACACTGAACACTGAAGCTTTCTTT.

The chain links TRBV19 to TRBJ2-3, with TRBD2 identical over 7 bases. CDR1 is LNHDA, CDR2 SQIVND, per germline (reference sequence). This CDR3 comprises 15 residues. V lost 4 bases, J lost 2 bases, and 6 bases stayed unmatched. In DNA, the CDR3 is TGTGCCAGTAGTAGGGCGGGGGAACCCACAGATACGCAGTATTTT. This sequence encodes CASSRAGEPTDTQYF.

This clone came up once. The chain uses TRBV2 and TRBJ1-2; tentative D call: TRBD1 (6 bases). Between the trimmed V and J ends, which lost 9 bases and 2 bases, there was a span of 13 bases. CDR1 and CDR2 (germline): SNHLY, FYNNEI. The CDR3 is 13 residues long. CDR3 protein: CASTLQGNYGYTF. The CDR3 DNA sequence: TGTGCCAGTACCCTCCAGGGGAACTATGGCTACACCTTC.

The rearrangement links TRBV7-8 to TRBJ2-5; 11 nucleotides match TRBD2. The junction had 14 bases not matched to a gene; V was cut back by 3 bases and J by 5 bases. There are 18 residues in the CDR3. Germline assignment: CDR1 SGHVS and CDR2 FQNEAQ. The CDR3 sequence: CASSLGRTSGSALETQYF. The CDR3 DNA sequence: TGTGCCAGCAGCTTGGGAAGAACTAGCGGGAGCGCCCTCGAGACCCAGTACTTC. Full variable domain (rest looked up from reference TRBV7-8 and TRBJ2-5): GAGVSQSPRYKVAKRGQDVALRCDPISGHVSLFWYQQALGQGPEFLTYFQNEAQLDKSGLPSDRFFAERPEGSVSTLKIQRTQQEDSAVYLCASSLGRTSGSALETQYFGPGTRLLVL.

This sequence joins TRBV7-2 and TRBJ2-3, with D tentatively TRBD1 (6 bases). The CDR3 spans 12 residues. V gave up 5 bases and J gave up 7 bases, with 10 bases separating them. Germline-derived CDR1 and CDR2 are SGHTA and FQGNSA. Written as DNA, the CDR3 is TGTGCCAGCAGCGCCCAGGGGAATACGCAGTATTTT. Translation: CASSAQGNTQYF.

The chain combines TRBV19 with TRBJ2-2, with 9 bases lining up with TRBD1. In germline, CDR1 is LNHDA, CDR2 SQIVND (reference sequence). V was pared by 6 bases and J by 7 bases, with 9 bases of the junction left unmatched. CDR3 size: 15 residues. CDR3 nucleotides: TGTGCCAGTAGATTGCCGACAGGGGGTGGCGGGGAGCTGTTTTTT. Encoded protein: CASRLPTGGGGELFF.